This T cell receptor (beta chain) was obtained from a study of blood T cell repertoires in COVID-19. Study in general: Acute and convalescent COVID-19 samples came from the United States, Italy and Spain. T cells, B-cell-depleted T cells, or PBMCs supplied cDNA or gDNA.

The length of the CDR3 is 14 residues. V lost 4 bases and J 7 bases, leaving 17 bases between the germline ends. Germline V lookup: CDR1 SGHNT, CDR2 YYREEE (reference sequence). Original processing methods: Reference gene primers were amplified, and this amplification served to estimate nucleated cell counts. The table came from immunoSEQ multiplex PCR; TCRdb's copy has only in-frame clones and leaves some out. V and J calls and clone size are copied from that table; D and trimming were computed from the DNA. The profile shows about 89,000 clones, approximately 75% of them singletons. Input material: peripheral blood. The chain is built from TRBV5-4 and TRBJ1-2; no clear D. The clonotype comes from a woman older than 75 with acute or convalescent COVID-19. The CDR3 bases are TGTGCCAGCAGCACCGAGGTATCCGACCTTGGCTACACCTTC. This translates into CASSTEVSDLGYTF.